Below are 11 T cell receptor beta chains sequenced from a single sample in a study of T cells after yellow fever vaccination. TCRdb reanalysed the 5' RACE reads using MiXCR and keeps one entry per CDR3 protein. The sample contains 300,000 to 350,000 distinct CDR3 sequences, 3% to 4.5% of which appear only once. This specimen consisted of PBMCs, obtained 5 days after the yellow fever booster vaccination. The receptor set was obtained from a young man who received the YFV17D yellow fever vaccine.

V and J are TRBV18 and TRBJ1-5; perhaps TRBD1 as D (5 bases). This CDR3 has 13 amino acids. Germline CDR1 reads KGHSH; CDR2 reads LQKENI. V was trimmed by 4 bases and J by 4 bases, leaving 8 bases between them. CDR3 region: CASSQTENQPQHF. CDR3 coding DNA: TGTGCCAGCTCACAGACAGAGAATCAGCCCCAGCATTTT.

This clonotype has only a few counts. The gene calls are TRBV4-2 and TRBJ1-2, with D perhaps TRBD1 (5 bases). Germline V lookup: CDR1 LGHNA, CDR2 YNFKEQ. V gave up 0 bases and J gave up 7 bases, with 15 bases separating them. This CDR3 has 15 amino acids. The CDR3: CASSQEDNSPGGYTF. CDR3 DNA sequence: TGTGCCAGCAGCCAAGAGGACAATTCTCCCGGTGGCTACACCTTC.

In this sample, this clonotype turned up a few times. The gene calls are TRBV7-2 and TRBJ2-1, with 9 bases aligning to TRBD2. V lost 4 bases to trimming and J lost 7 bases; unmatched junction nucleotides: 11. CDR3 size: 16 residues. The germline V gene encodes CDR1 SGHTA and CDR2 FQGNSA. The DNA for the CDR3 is TGTGCCAGCAGCTCCCCGGCGGGGGGGCGAGGGAATGAGCAGTTCTTC. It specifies CASSSPAGGRGNEQFF.

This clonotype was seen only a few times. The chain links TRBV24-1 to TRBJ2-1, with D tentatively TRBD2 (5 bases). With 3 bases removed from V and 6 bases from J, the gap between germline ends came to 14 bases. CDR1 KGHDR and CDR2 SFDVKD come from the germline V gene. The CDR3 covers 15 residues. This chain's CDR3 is CATSDRRTLGNEQFF. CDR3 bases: TGTGCCACCAGTGATCGTCGGACTCTCGGCAATGAGCAGTTCTTC.

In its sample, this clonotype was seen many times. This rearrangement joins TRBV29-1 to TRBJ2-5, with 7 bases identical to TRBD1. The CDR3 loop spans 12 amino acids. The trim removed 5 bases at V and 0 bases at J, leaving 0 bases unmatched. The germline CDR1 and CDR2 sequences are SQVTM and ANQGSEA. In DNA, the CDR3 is TGCAGCGTTACAGGGGACCAAGAGACCCAGTACTTC. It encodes CSVTGDQETQYF.

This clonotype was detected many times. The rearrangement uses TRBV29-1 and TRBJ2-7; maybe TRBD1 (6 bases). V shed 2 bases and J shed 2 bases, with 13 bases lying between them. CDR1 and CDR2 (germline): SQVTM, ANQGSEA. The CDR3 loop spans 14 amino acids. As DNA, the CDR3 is TGCAGCGTTGAACTGACAGGAAATACCTACGAGCAGTACTTC. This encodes CSVELTGNTYEQYF.

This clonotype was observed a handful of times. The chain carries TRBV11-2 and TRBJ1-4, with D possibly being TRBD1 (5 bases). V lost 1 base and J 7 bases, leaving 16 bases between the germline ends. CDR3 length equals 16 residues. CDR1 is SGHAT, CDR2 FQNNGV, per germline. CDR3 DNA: TGTGCCAGCAGCTTAGCCGGGACGACGTTCCGTGAAAAACTGTTTTTT. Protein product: CASSLAGTTFREKLFF.

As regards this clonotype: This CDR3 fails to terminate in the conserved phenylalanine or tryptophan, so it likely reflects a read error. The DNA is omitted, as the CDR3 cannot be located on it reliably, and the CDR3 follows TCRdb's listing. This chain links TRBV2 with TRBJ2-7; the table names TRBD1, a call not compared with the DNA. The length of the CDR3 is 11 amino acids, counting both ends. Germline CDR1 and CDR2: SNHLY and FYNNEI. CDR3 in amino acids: CASSVLGQTGL.

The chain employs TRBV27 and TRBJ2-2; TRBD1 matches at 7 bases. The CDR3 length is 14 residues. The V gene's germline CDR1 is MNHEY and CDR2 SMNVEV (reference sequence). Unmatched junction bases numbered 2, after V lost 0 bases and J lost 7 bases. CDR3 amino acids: CASSLSGGIGELFF. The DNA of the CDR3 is TGTGCCAGCAGTTTATCAGGGGGCATCGGGGAGCTGTTTTTT.

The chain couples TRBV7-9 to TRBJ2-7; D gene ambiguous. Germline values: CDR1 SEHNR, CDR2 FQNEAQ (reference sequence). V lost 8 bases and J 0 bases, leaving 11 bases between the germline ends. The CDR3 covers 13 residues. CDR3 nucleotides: TGTGCCAGCGGAACCAGTAACTCCTACGAGCAGTACTTC. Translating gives CASGTSNSYEQYF.

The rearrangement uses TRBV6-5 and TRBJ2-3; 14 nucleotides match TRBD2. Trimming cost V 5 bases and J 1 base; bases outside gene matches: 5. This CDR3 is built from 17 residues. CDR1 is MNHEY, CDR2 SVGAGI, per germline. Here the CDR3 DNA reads TGTGCCAGCAGTCCCAAGGGACTAGCGGGAGGCACAGATACGCAGTATTTT. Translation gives CASSPKGLAGGTDTQYF.